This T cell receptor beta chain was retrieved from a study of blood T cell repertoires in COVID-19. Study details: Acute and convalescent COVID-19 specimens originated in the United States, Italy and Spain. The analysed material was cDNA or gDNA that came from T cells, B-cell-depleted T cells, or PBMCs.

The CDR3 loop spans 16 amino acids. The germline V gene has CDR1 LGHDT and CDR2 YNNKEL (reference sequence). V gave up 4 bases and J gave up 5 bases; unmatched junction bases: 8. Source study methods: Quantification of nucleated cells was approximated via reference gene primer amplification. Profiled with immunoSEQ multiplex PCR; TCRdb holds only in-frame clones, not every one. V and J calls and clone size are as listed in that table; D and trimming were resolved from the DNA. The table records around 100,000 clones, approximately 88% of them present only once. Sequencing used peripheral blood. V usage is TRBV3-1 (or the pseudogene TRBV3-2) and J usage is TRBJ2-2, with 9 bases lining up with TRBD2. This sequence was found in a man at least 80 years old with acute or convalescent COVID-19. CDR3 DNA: TGTGCCAGCAGCCCAGAACCGGGACTAGCTACCGGGGAGCTGTTTTTT. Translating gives CASSPEPGLATGELFF.